This TCR beta chain was recovered during a study of T-cell reconstitution after alpha-beta-depleted transplantation in children. To note about this clonotype: Its cognate antigen is unknown.

Preparation of the TCRbeta library was carried out with unique molecular identifiers. TCRdb reprocessed the PCR reads via MiXCR and lists one record per CDR3 protein. In the table there are fewer than 550,000 distinct CDR3 sequences, about 10% of which are singletons. Regarding the study as a whole: Newly generated T cells supplied most T-cell counts and diversity one year post-transplant. Reportedly, roughly two months post-transplant, alpha-beta T cells arose from several hundred expanded graft clones. Recipient T cells and thymic progenitors that survived were the source of the high TCRbeta diversity seen at day 60 in some patients.

From germline, CDR1 is KGHDR and CDR2 SFDVKD. V lost 0 bases and J lost 2, with 1 base in between. CDR3 size: 12 residues. The material sequenced was PBMCs, mostly from graft donor cells, taken 180 days after TCRalphabeta/CD19-depleted stem cell transplant. The genes are TRBV24-1 and TRBJ2-7; D is unresolved. This receptor was obtained from a female patient between 2 and 15 years old who had a stem cell transplant for aplastic anemia, so the T cells may come from the graft donor. The CDR3 nucleotides read TGTGCCACCAGTGATTTGCCCTACGAGCAGTACTTC. It translates to CATSDLPYEQYF.